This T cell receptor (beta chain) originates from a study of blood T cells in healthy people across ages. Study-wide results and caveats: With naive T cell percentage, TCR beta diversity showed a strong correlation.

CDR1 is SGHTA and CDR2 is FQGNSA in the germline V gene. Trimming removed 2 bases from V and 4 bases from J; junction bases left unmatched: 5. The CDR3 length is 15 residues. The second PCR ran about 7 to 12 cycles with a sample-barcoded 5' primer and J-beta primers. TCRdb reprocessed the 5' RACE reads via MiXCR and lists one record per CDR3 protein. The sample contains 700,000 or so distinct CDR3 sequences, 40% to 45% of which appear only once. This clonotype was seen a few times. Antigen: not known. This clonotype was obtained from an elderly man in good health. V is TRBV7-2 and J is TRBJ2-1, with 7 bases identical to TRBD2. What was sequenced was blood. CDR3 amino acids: CASSLSGLQYNEQFF. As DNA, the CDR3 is TGTGCCAGCAGCTTATCGGGACTACAATACAATGAGCAGTTCTTC.